The clone carrying this T cell receptor (beta chain) was seen many times. This specimen belongs to a study of T cells in Graves' hyperthyroidism and ophthalmopathy. The investigators amplified TCR beta CDR3 regions from RNA transcripts. TCR CDR3 regions were first amplified by RT-PCR with HTBI primers. From the multiplex PCR reads, TCRdb called clonotypes with MiXCR, one entry per CDR3 protein. The sample has around 300,000 distinct CDR3 sequences, more than 11% seen once. Germline loops: CDR1 KGHDR, CDR2 SFDVKD. The V gene lost 4 bases and the J gene lost 8 bases, with 17 bases spanning the gap. The CDR3 has 15 residues.

Input material: blood. The rearrangement uses TRBV24-1 and TRBJ2-1; D is ambiguous. This receptor was obtained from a woman in her twenties or thirties with Graves' hyperthyroidism. The CDR3 bases are TGTGCCACCAGTGACCCCGTGTCTGGGGTCGATGAGCAGTTCTTC. It is translated as CATSDPVSGVDEQFF.